Listed here are 25 T cell receptor delta chains from one sample, sequenced in a study of γδ T cells in repeated Plasmodium falciparum infection. TCRdb reprocessed the multiplex PCR reads using CATT. This table holds tens of thousands of delta-chain clones, 1.4% found once. Flow sorting of PBMC yielded separate Vgamma9/Vdelta2+ and Vdelta2-negative gammadelta T cell populations for bulk repertoire analysis. The source material was gamma-delta T cells from blood. These receptors were obtained from a pool of human donors (malaria-infected and uninfected, not separated).

A remark on this clone: The translation of this DNA and the TCRdb protein of a much larger clone differ at residue 10, probably owing to a read error; the protein shown here is translated from the DNA. The chain has TRDV1 and TRDJ1; D ambiguous. The J gene was not available in TCRdb and was assigned here by matching the DNA to germline segments. The CDR3 sequence is 16 residues long. The V end was cut by 2 bases, the J end by 8 bases, with 21 bases between. CDR1 and CDR2 from the germline V gene are TSWWSYY and QGS. CDR3 protein: CALGETPHRVRVKLIF. Written as DNA, the CDR3 is TGTGCTCTTGGGGAAACGCCCCACCGCGTGAGGGTGAAACTCATCTTT.

A few counts support this clone. The TCRdb record carries a much larger clone's protein, which differs from this DNA's translation at residue 6; a read error is the likely cause, and the protein listed here is the DNA translation. The CDR3 bases are TGTGCTCTTGGGGAGGGTAGGAGGCTGGGGGATCCTTGGTACACCGATAAACTCATCTTT. Translation: CALGEGRRLGDPWYTDKLIF. The rearrangement links TRDV1 to TRDJ1; 9 bases line up with TRDD3. No J gene is reported in TCRdb; it was inferred here by comparing the DNA with germline. V lost 3 bases, J lost 0 bases, and 17 bases stayed unmatched. This CDR3 has 20 residues. In germline, CDR1 is TSWWSYY, CDR2 QGS.

This clone was counted ten times or more. Other DNA sequences from this sample encode an identical CDR3 as well. The rearrangement uses TRDV1 and TRDJ1; 9 bases are a match to TRDD3. CDR3 length: 19 residues. V was pared by 4 bases and J by 5 bases, with 20 bases of the junction left unmatched. Germline V lookup: CDR1 TSWWSYY, CDR2 QGS. CDR3 nucleotides: TGTGCTCTTGGGGGAACTCTCTTTCCTACTCTGGGGGATTTAGATAAACTCATCTTT. It encodes CALGGTLFPTLGDLDKLIF.

On this clone: The amino acid sequence in TCRdb belongs to a much larger clone and departs from this DNA's translation at residue 12, likely a sequencing read error; the sequence shown is translated from the DNA. V is TRDV1 and J is TRDJ1, with 7 positions matching TRDD3. TCRdb gives no J gene; it was assigned here by matching the DNA to germline. V lost 2 bases and J lost 0; bases outside the gene matches: 15. CDR3 length: 19 amino acids. CDR1 and CDR2 (germline): TSWWSYY, QGS. The CDR3 sequence is CALGETVPRDTGYTDKLIF. The CDR3 DNA reads TGTGCTCTTGGGGAAACAGTACCCCGGGATACTGGGTACACCGATAAACTCATCTTT.

This clone was found a few times. The mismatch at residue 8 between this DNA's translation and the TCRdb protein of a much larger clone likely reflects a read error; the protein shown is translated from the DNA. This chain joins TRDV2 and TRDJ2; a weak D match, TRDD3 (6 bases). Germline V gene data show CDR1 as GEAIGNYY and CDR2 as EKD. The CDR3 runs 11 residues. In nucleotides, the CDR3 is TGTGCCTACCAAGGGGGAGCACGACTCTTCTTT. Its protein product is CAYQGGARLFF.

This clone was seen repeatedly, ten times or more. The rearrangement joins TRDV1 to TRDJ1; D uncertain. The J gene, not given by TCRdb, was assigned here from a germline match of the nucleotide sequence. Germline CDR1 and CDR2: TSWWSYY and QGS. V lost 0 bases and J 8 bases, leaving 13 bases between the germline ends. The CDR3 sequence is 14 residues long. CDR3 sequence (DNA): TGTGCTCTTGGGGAACTCACTCCCAGACCCAAACTCATCTTT. Translation gives CALGELTPRPKLIF.

Only a few counts were recorded for this clone. It differs at one base from a far larger clone, so likely a read error. Other DNA sequences from this sample encode an identical CDR3 as well. CDR3 DNA: TGTGCCTTTTGCGGGCGTACTGGGGGAAACACCGATAAACTTATCTTT. Encoded protein: CAFCGRTGGNTDKLIF. The chain recombines TRDV3 with TRDJ1; TRDD3 matches 9 bases. CDR1 is TVYSNPD, CDR2 GDNSRS, per germline (reference sequence). CDR3 size: 16 residues.

The sample holds many counts of this clone. One base separates it from a far larger clone, so it is likely a read error. Other DNA sequences in the sample encode the same CDR3. J is TRDJ1 and V is TRDV3; D is undetermined. CDR3 length equals 17 residues. The germline gives CDR1 TVYSNPD, CDR2 GDNSRS (reference sequence). Here the CDR3 reads CASTWSPYRRETDKLIF. The CDR3 bases are TGTGCCTCTACCTGGTCCCCGTATCGTAGGGAGACCGATAAGCTCATCTTT.

In its sample, this clone was seen a few times. A far bigger clonotype differs at one base, so this is likely a read error. The sample has other DNA sequences that encode this CDR3 too. The J gene is TRDJ1, the V gene TRDV3; D not resolved. The CDR3 totals 13 residues. Germline values: CDR1 TVYSNPD, CDR2 GDNSRS (reference sequence). V was shortened by 3 bases and J by 2 bases, with 13 bases between the two germline ends. The CDR3 region is CAFLAPGTDKLIF. The CDR3 DNA is TGTGCCTTCCTAGCCCCTGGTACCGATAAACTCATCTTT.

Only a few counts were recorded for this clone. This DNA's translation differs at residue 16 from TCRdb's protein, which comes from a much larger clone; a read error is likely, and the protein shown is translated from the DNA. The V call is TRDV1, the J call TRDJ1; TRDD3 aligns across 7 bases. The J gene comes from matching the DNA to germline here; TCRdb lacks it. This CDR3 spans 19 amino acids. Germline-derived CDR1 and CDR2 are TSWWSYY and QGS. CDR3 in amino acids: CALGELEWSVKGDPDRLIF. The CDR3 bases are TGTGCTCTTGGGGAACTAGAATGGTCGGTTAAGGGGGATCCCGATAGACTCATCTTT.

The sample holds many counts of this clone. TCRdb shows a much larger clone's protein in place of this DNA's translation, and the two differ at residue 5, likely through a read error; the protein shown is translated from the DNA. The genes are TRDV2 and TRDJ1; 7 positions match TRDD3. CDR1 is GEAIGNYY and CDR2 is EKD in the germline V gene. V lost 3 bases and J lost 2; bases outside the gene matches: 14. The CDR3 is 17 residues long. The CDR3 sequence: CACDSVGEAPRTDKLIF. Written as DNA, the CDR3 is TGTGCCTGTGACTCCGTGGGGGAGGCCCCGAGAACCGATAAACTCATCTTT.

This clone has a count of ten or more. The translation of this DNA and the TCRdb protein of a much larger clone differ at residue 8, probably owing to a read error; the protein shown here is translated from the DNA. The chain links TRDV2 to TRDJ1; the match to TRDD3 covers 9 bases. Germline values: CDR1 GEAIGNYY, CDR2 EKD. With 3 bases clipped from V and 0 bases from J, the junction kept 16 bases outside the gene matches. CDR3 length equals 19 residues. Here the CDR3 reads CACDPMLPGDTPYTDKLIF. The CDR3 DNA reads as TGTGCCTGTGACCCTATGCTTCCGGGGGATACCCCGTACACCGATAAACTCATCTTT.

This clone was seen a few times. The protein TCRdb gives is from a much larger clone and does not agree with this DNA's translation at residue 13, likely a read error; the protein shown here comes from the DNA. Here the CDR3 reads CALGIRTGGLSARLIF. The CDR3 DNA follows: TGTGCTCTTGGGATCCGAACTGGGGGATTATCCGCCAGACTCATCTTT. The rearrangement joins TRDV1 to TRDJ1; TRDD3 agrees at 10 bases. The J gene, not given by TCRdb, was assigned here from a germline match of the nucleotide sequence. Germline V lookup: CDR1 TSWWSYY, CDR2 QGS. V trimming: 5 bases; J trimming: 10 bases; junction bases outside the gene matches: 16. CDR3 length: 16 residues.

This clone has a handful of counts. TCRdb's protein for this DNA is that of a much larger clone and differs from the translation at residue 5, likely a read error; the protein shown is the DNA translation. V gene TRDV2 combines with J gene TRDJ1, with 8 bases identical to TRDD3. Since TCRdb gives no J gene, matching the DNA to germline was used here to assign it. CDR1 and CDR2 (germline): GEAIGNYY, EKD. The CDR3 runs 15 residues. The V and J ends lost 2 bases and 0 bases, in that order; junction bases with no gene match: 4. Here the CDR3 reads CACDILGVYTDKLIF. The CDR3 DNA reads as TGTGCCTGTGACATACTGGGGGTTTACACCGATAAACTCATCTTT.

On this clone: TCRdb attributes to this sequence the protein of a much larger clone, which differs from the DNA translation at residue 15; a read error is likely, and the protein displayed is translated from the DNA. The CDR3, as DNA: TGTGCTCTTGGGGAACTTTCGCCTGCCTACGCCTGGAGGATATCGTACACCGATAAACTCATCTTT. Its protein product is CALGELSPAYAWRISYTDKLIF. The chain joins TRDV1 to TRDJ1; D tentatively fits TRDD2 or TRDD3 (5 bases each). The V end lost 0 bases, the J end lost 0 bases, and 29 bases lay between the germline ends. The CDR3 is 22 residues long. Germline V gene lookup returns CDR1 TSWWSYY and CDR2 QGS.

This clone occurred many times. J is TRDJ1 and V is TRDV1; D is perhaps TRDD2 or TRDD3 (5 bases each). Germline CDR1 is TSWWSYY and CDR2 is QGS. V was trimmed by 1 base and J by 8 bases, leaving 35 bases between them. The CDR3 loop spans 21 amino acids. The CDR3 protein is CALGEQAFLSRTGRMALKLIF. CDR3 coding DNA: TGTGCTCTTGGGGAACAAGCTTTCCTTTCCCGTACTGGAAGGATGGCCTTAAAACTCATCTTT.

Only a few counts were recorded for this clone. The likely explanation is a read error, given a far larger clone one base away. This chain connects TRDV1 to TRDJ1, with a possible D match to TRDD3 (5 bases). TCRdb gives no J gene; it was assigned here by matching the DNA to germline. Germline V lookup: CDR1 TSWWSYY, CDR2 QGS. The CDR3 has 15 residues. CDR3 coding DNA: TGTGCCCTTGGGGAACACCCTCTTTACACCGATAAACTCATCTTT. Its protein is CALGEHPLYTDKLIF.

This clone occurred many times. The V gene is TRDV2, the J gene TRDJ1, with TRDD3 matching 8 bases. The CDR3 loop spans 16 amino acids. Germline CDR1 and CDR2: GEAIGNYY and EKD. The V gene end was trimmed by 2 bases and the J gene end by 0 bases; junction bases not matched to a gene: 7. In DNA form, the CDR3 reads TGTGCCTGTGACAACCTGGGGGAGATGTACACCGATAAACTCATCTTT. Its protein is CACDNLGEMYTDKLIF.

On this clone itself: This DNA translates differently at residue 4 from the TCRdb protein, which is that of a much larger clone; a read error is likely, and the protein shown is the DNA's own translation. The gene calls are TRDV2 and TRDJ2; D ambiguous. Germline values: CDR1 GEAIGNYY, CDR2 EKD. The V and J ends lost 5 bases and 8 bases respectively, with 14 bases between them. CDR3 length: 13 amino acids. The CDR3 region has the DNA TGTGCCTGTGGCGCTGGCCCCGGGGCACAACTCTTCTTT. Amino acid sequence: CACGAGPGAQLFF.

About this clone: The protein in TCRdb stems from a much larger clone and differs at residue 22 from this DNA's translation, likely a read error; here the protein is translated from the DNA. No call exists for the J gene, whereas the V gene is TRDV1; the table assigns TRDD3, which was not confirmed against the DNA. The CDR3 consists of 23 residues. CDR1 and CDR2 from the germline V gene are TSWWSYY and QGS. The CDR3 sequence: CALGELNCLLPTPWAGCPDKLTF. As DNA, the CDR3 is TGTGCTCTTGGGGAACTTAACTGTCTCTTACCAACTCCTTGGGCGGGCTGCCCCGATAAACTCACCTTT.

In its sample, this clone was seen a few times. It is likely a read error: a sequence one base away is far more abundant. Other DNA variants within this sample encode the same CDR3. The chain couples TRDV1 to TRDJ1; 13 bases agree with TRDD3. This CDR3 comprises 20 residues. CDR1 and CDR2 (germline): TSWWSYY, QGS. V shed 2 bases and J 5 bases; nucleotides not matched to a gene: 17. The CDR3 coding sequence is TGTGCTCTTGGGGAAATAGGTAAACCCATACTGGGGGATACGGGTGATAAACTCATCTTT. Protein: CALGEIGKPILGDTGDKLIF.

A word on this clone: TCRdb's protein for this DNA is that of a much larger clone and differs from the translation at residue 11, likely a read error; the protein shown is the DNA translation. J is TRDJ3 and V is TRDV2, with 7 positions matching TRDD3. TCRdb gives no J gene; it was assigned here by matching the DNA to germline. CDR1 and CDR2 from the germline V gene are GEAIGNYY and EKD. There are 23 residues in the CDR3. V shed 0 bases, J shed 0 bases, and the junction held 19 bases outside the gene matches. The chain's CDR3 is CACDTVSGLGNTRSSWDTRQMFF. CDR3 coding DNA: TGTGCCTGTGACACCGTTTCGGGACTGGGGAATACGCGGAGCTCCTGGGACACCCGACAGATGTTTTTC.

This clone occurred a few times. TCRdb's entry gives the protein of a much larger clone, which mismatches this DNA's translation at residue 10, likely from a read error; the protein reported here is translated from the DNA. V gene TRDV1 combines with J gene TRDJ1; 8 bases agree with TRDD3. Assignment of the J gene here rests on matching the DNA to germline, because TCRdb gives none. This CDR3 comprises 16 residues. Germline assignment: CDR1 TSWWSYY and CDR2 QGS. V lost 2 bases, J lost 1 base, and 6 bases stayed unmatched. In DNA, the CDR3 is TGTGCTCTTGGGGAATTTGGGGGATCCTGCACCGATAAACTCATCTTT. Amino acids: CALGEFGGSCTDKLIF.

This clone has ten or more counts. The TCRdb protein, from a much larger clone, departs from this DNA's translation at residue 3, likely by read error; the protein shown derives from the DNA. The chain has TRDV2 and TRDJ1, with a tentative D call TRDD3 (6 bases). The J gene comes from matching the DNA to germline here; TCRdb lacks it. This CDR3 is 20 amino acids long. Germline CDR1 GEAIGNYY, CDR2 EKD. CDR3 loop: CARDRRYWVTKGRTTDKLIF. CDR3 sequence (DNA): TGTGCCCGTGACAGACGGTACTGGGTCACCAAGGGGAGGACGACCGATAAACTCATCTTT.

Ten or more counts support this clone. TCRdb assigns this DNA the protein of a much larger clone, which departs from its translation at residue 11; this likely reflects a read error, and the protein shown comes from translating the DNA. The rearrangement uses TRDV2 and TRDJ3; 9 nucleotides agree with TRDD3. No J gene is reported in TCRdb; it was inferred here by comparing the DNA with germline. The V gene end was trimmed by 1 base and the J gene end by 9 bases; junction bases not matched to a gene: 9. Germline V gene sequence: CDR1 GEAIGNYY, CDR2 EKD. The CDR3 has 17 residues. The CDR3 region has the DNA TGTGCCTGTGACACGGTGGGGGATAGCCGGGGCACCCGACAGATGTTTTTC. Translating gives CACDTVGDSRGTRQMFF.